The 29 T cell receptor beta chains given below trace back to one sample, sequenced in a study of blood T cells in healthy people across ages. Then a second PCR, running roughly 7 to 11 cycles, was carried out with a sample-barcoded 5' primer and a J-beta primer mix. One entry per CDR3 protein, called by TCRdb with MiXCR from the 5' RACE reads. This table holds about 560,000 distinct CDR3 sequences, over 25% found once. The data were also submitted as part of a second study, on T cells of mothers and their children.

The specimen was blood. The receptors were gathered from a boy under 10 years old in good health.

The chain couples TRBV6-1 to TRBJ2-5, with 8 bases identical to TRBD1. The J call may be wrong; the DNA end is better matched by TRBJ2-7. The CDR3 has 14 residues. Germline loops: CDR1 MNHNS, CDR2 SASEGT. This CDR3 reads CASRRQGTNYEQYF. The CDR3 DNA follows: TGTGCCAGCAGACGACAGGGGACAAACTACGAGCAGTACTTC.

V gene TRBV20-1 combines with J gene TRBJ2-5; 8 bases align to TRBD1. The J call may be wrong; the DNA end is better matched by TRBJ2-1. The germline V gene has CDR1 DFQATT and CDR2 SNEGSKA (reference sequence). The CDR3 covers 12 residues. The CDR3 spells CSARTGNHEQFF. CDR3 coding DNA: TGCAGTGCTCGGACAGGGAACCATGAGCAGTTCTTC.

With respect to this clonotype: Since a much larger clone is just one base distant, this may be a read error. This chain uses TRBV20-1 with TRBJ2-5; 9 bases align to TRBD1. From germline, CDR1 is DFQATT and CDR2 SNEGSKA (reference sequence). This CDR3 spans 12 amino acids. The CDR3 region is CCASRGQGSPYF. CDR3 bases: TGCTGTGCCTCCCGGGGACAGGGATCGCCGTACTTC.

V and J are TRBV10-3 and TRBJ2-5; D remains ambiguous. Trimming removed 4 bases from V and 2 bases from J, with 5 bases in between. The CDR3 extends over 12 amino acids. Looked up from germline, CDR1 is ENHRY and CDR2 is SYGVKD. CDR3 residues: CAISGEQETQYF. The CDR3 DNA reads TGTGCCATCAGTGGGGAACAAGAGACCCAGTACTTC.

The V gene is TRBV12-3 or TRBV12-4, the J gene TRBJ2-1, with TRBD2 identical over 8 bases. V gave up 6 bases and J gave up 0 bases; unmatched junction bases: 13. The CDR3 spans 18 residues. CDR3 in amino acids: CASSGVAGHLHSYNEQFF. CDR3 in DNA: TGTGCCAGCAGCGGGGTAGCGGGACATCTTCACTCCTACAATGAGCAGTTCTTC.

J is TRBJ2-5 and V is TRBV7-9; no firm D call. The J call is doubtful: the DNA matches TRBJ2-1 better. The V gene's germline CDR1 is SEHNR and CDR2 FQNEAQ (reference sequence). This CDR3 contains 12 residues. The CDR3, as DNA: TGTGCCAGCAGCTTCCTGGTCAATGAGCAGTTCTTC. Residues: CASSFLVNEQFF.

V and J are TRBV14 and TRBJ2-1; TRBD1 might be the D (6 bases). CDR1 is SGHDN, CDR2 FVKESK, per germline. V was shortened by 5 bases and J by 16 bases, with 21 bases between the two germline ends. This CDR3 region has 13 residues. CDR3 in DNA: TGTGCCAGCAGCTACGGGCCGGGACAAGAGTACTTCTTC. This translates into CASSYGPGQEYFF.

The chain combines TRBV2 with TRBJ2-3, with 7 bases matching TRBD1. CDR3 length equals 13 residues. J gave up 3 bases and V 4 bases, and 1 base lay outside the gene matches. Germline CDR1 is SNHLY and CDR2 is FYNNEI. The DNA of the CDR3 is TGTGCCAGCAGTGGACAGGGTACAGATACGCAGTATTTT. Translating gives CASSGQGTDTQYF.

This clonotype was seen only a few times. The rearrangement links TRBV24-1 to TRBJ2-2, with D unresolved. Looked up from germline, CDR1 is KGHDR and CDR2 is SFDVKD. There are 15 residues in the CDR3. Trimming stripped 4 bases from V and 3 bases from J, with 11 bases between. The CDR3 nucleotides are TGTGCCACCAGTGACGAAGGGTCCGACACCGGGGAGCTGTTTTTT. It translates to CATSDEGSDTGELFF.

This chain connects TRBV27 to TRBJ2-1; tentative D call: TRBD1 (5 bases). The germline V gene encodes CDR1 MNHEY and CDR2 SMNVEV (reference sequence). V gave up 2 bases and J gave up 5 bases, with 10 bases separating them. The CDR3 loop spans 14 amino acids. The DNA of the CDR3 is TGTGCCAGCAGTTTAAAAGGGGCACACAATGAGCAGTTCTTC. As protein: CASSLKGAHNEQFF.

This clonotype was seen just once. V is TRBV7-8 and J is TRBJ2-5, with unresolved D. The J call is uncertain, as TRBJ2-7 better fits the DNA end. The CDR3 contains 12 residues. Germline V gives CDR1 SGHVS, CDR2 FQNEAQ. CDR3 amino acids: CASSQDTYEQYF. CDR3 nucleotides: TGTGCCAGCAGCCAAGATACCTACGAGCAGTACTTC.

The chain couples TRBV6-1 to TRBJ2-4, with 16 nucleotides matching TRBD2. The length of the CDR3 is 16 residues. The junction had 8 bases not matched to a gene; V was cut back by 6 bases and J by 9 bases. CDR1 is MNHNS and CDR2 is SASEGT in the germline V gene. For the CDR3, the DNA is TGTGCCAGCAGCACCGCCGGGACTAGCGGGGGGGGCATTCAGTACTTC. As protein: CASSTAGTSGGGIQYF.

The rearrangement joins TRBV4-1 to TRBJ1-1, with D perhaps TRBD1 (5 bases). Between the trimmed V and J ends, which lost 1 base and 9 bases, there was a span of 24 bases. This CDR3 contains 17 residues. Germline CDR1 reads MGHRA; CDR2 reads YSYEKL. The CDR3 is CASSQVLRGEKLAKAFF. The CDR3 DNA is TGCGCCAGCAGCCAAGTTCTAAGGGGAGAAAAACTTGCAAAAGCTTTCTTT.

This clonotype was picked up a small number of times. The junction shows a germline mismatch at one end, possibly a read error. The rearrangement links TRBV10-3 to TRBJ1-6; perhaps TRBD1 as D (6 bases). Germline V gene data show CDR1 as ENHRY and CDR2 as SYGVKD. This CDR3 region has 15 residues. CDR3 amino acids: CAIRDIGTRNSPLHF. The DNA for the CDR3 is TGTGCCATCCGTGACATTGGGACACGCAATTCACCCCTCCACTTT.

The CDR3 sequence is CASSVLPGTGNEQFF. CDR3 coding DNA: TGTGCCAGCAGCGTCCTCCCCGGGACAGGCAATGAGCAGTTCTTC. The rearrangement uses TRBV9 and TRBJ2-1, with 8 bases that match TRBD1. The CDR3 consists of 15 residues. V lost 2 bases, J lost 6 bases, and 7 bases stayed unmatched. Looked up from germline, CDR1 is SGDLS and CDR2 is YYNGEE.

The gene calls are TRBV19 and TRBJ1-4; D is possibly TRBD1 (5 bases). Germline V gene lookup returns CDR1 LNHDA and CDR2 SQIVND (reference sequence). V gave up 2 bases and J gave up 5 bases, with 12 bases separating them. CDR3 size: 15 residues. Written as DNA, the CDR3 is TGTGCCAGTAGTATAAGGGGACGTAAGAATGAAAAACTGTTTTTT. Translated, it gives CASSIRGRKNEKLFF.

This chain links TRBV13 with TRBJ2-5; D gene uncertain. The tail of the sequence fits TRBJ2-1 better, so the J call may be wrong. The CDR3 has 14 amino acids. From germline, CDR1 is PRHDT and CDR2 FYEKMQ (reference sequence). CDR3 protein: CASSKDRAYNEQFF. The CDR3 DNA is TGTGCCAGCAGCAAAGACCGAGCCTACAATGAGCAGTTCTTC.

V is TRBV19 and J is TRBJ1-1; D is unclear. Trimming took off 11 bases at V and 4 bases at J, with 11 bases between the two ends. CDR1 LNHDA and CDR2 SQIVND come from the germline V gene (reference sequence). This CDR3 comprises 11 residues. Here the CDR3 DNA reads TGTGCCGTCGAGGGAGGCACTGAAGCTTTCTTT. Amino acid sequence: CAVEGGTEAFF.

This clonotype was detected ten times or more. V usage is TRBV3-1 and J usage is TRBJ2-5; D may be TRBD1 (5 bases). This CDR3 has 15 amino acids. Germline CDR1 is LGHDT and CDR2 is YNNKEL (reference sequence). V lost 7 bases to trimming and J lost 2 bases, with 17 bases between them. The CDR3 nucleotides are TGTGCCAGCACCCAGAGGCGACAGAGTCAAGAGACCCAGTACTTC. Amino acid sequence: CASTQRRQSQETQYF.

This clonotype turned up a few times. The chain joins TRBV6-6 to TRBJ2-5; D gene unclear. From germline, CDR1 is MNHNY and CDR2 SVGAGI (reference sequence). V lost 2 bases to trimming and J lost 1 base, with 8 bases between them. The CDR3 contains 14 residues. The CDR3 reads CASSYPGRQETQYF. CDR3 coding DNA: TGTGCCAGCAGTTACCCCGGACGCCAAGAGACCCAGTACTTC.

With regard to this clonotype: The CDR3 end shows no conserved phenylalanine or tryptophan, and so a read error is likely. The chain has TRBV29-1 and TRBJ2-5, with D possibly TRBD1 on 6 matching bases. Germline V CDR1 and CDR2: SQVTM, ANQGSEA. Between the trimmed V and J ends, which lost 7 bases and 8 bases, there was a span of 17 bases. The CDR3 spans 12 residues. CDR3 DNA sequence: TGCAGCGCCAAGACAGGTCACGTCACCCAGTACCTC. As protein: CSAKTGHVTQYL.

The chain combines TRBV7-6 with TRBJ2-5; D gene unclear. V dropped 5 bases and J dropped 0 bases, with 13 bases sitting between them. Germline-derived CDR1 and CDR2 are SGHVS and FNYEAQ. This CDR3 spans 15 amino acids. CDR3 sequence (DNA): TGTGCCAGCAGCCCTGAAATCGCAGACCAAGAGACCCAGTACTTC. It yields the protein CASSPEIADQETQYF.

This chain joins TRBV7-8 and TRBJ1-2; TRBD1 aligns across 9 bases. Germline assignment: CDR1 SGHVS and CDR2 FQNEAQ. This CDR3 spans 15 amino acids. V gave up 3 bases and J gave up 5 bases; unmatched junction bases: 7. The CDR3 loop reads CASSFLLGQGYGYTF. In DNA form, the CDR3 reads TGTGCCAGCAGCTTCTTGCTGGGACAGGGTTATGGCTACACCTTC.

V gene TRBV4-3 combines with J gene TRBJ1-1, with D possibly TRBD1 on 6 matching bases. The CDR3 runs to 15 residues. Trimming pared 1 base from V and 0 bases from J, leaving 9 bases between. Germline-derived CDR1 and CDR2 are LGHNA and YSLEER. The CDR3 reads CASSQAGHLNTEAFF. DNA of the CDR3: TGCGCCAGCAGCCAAGCGGGACACCTGAACACTGAAGCTTTCTTT.

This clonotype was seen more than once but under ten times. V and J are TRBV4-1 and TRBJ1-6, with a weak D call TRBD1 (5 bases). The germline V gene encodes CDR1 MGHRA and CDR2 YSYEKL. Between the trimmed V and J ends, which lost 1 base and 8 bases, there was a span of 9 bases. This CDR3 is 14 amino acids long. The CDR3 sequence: CASSQVGRDSPLHF. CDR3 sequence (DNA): TGCGCCAGCAGCCAAGTGGGACGGGATTCACCCCTCCACTTT.

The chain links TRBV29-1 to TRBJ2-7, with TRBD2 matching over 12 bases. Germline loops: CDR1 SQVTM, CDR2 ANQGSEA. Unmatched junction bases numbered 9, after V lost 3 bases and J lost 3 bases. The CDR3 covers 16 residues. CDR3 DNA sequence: TGCAGCGTTGACTTGGGCAGGGGACTAGCGGGCTACGAGCAGTACTTC. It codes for CSVDLGRGLAGYEQYF.

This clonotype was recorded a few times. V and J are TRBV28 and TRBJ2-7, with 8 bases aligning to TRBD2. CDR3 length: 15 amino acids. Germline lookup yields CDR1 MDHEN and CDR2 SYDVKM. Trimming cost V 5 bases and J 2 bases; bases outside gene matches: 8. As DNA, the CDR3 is TGTGCCAGCAGTCTCCCGGGCGGGGGGCCCTACGAGCAGTACTTC. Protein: CASSLPGGGPYEQYF.

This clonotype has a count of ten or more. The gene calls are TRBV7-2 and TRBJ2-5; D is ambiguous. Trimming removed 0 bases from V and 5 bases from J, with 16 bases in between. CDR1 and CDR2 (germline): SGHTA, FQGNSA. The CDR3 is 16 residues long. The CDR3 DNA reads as TGTGCCAGCAGCTTAGCAAGGGCTGCGCAGCGCGAGACCCAGTACTTC. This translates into CASSLARAAQRETQYF.

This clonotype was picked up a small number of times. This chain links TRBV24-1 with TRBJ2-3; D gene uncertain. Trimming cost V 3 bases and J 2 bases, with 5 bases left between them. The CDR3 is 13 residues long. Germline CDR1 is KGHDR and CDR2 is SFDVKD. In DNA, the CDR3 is TGTGCCACCAGTGATCTGCTCACAGATACGCAGTATTTT. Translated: CATSDLLTDTQYF.